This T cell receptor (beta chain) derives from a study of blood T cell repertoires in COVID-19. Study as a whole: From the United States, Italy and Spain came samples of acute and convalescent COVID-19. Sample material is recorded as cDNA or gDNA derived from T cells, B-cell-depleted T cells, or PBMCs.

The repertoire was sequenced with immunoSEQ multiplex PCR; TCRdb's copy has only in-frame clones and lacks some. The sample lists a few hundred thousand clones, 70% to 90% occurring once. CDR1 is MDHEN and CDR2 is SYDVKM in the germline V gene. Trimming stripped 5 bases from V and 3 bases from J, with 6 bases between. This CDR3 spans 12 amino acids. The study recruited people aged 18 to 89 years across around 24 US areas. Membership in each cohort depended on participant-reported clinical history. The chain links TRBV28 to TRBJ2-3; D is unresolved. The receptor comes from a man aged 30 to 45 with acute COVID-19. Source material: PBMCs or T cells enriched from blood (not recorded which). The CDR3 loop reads CASSPQTDTQYF. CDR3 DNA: TGTGCCAGCAGTCCCCAAACAGATACGCAGTATTTT.